The 2 T cell receptor beta chains below all came from one sample that was sequenced in a study of OX40 agonist ivuxolimab in advanced cancers. The assay was immunoSEQ multiplex PCR, and TCRdb's table has in-frame clones only and misses some. The sample contains fewer than 100,000 clones, approximately 83% of which appear only once. The sample consisted of CD4+ or CD8+ T cells sorted from blood, taken in a trial of the OX40 agonist ivuxolimab. The receptor source for this set is an adult with an advanced solid tumor such as melanoma, head and neck, liver or kidney cancer.

The V and J genes are TRBV28 and TRBJ2-5; D might be TRBD1 (6 bases). V lost 2 bases and J lost 5, with 12 bases in between. Germline V CDR1 and CDR2: MDHEN, SYDVKM. The CDR3 loop spans 14 amino acids. The CDR3 protein is CASSLVGGGETQYF. The CDR3, as DNA: TGTGCCAGCAGTTTAGTAGGGGGTGGGGAGACCCAGTACTTC.

The chain recombines TRBV9 with TRBJ2-5; D remains unclear. V lost 0 bases, J lost 3 bases, and 6 bases lay in between. Germline lookup yields CDR1 SGDLS and CDR2 YYNGEE. The CDR3 extends over 13 amino acids. The chain's CDR3 is CASSVGVEETQYF. CDR3 DNA: TGTGCCAGCAGCGTAGGAGTCGAAGAGACCCAGTACTTC.